This TCR beta chain is drawn from a study of control samples from healthy donors and cancer patients (dated by TCRdb to the early 2020s). On this clone: Its antigen is currently not known. No per-base quality is available; no much larger clone lies one base away.

The protocol used for the library was the immunoSEQ multiplex PCR assay. The table comes from immuneACCESS by way of TCRdb, which keeps in-frame sequences with V and J called. Part of the clones is missing from these tables; in studies checked, under half for an unresolved V gene and the rest for unknown reasons. In all, the sample holds 75,000 or so clones, and around nine tenths of those were seen once. The ten largest clones take up roughly 6% of the sample. Including the terminal cysteine and phenylalanine, the CDR3 comprises 15 residues. The CDR3 DNA has 45 bases and is translated from base 1. CDR1 LGHDT and CDR2 YNNKEL were looked up in the germline V gene (reference sequence). The V end loses 1 base and the J end loses 3 bases, and a stretch of 12 bases separates them.

The receptor chain draws on TRBV3-1 (or the pseudogene TRBV3-2) and TRBJ1-2; the D segment cannot be called with confidence. This sequence was found in a man aged 60-69 years with colorectal cancer. Sequenced sample: PBMCs. The CDR3 corresponds to CASSQAGSRHYGYTF. DNA sequence: TGTGCCAGCAGCCAAGCGGGCAGCCGCCACTATGGCTACACCTTC.